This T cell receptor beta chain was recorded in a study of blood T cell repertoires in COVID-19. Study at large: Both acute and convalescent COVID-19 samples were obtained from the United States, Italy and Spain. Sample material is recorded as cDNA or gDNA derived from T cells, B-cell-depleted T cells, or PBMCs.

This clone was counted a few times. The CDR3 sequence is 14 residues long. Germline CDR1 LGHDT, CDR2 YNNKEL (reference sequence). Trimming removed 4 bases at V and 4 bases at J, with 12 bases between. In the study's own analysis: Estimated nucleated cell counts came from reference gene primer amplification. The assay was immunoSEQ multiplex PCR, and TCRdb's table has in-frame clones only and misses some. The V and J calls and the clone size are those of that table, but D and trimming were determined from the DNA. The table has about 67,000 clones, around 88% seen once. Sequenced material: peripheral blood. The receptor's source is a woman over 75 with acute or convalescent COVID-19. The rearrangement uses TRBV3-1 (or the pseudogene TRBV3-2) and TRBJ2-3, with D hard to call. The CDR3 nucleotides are TGTGCCAGCAGCCGGGCCTTTCCACCAGATACGCAGTATTTT. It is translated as CASSRAFPPDTQYF.